The clone carrying this T cell receptor (beta chain) was detected a few times. Sequence at one end of the junction differs from germline and may be a read error. Primed by a sample-barcoded 5' primer and a J-beta primer mix, a second PCR proceeded for about 6 to 11 cycles. Each cDNA was tagged by a template-switch adaptor containing 12 random nucleotides. TCRdb re-analysed the 5' RACE reads in MiXCR, keeping a single row per CDR3 protein. Found here are about a million distinct CDR3 sequences, roughly half of them singletons; the top ten hold over 20%. The entry originates in a study of blood T cells in healthy people across ages. CDR3 size: 17 residues. Germline values: CDR1 MGHRA, CDR2 YSYEKL.

The chain recombines TRBV4-1 with TRBJ2-4, with unresolved D. Sequencing used blood. The TCR originated in a woman aged 60-75 years in good health. The CDR3 region has the DNA TGCGCCAGCAGCCAAGTTTATGCGCAGTTAGCCCAAAACATTCAGTACTTC. Encoded protein: CASSQVYAQLAQNIQYF.